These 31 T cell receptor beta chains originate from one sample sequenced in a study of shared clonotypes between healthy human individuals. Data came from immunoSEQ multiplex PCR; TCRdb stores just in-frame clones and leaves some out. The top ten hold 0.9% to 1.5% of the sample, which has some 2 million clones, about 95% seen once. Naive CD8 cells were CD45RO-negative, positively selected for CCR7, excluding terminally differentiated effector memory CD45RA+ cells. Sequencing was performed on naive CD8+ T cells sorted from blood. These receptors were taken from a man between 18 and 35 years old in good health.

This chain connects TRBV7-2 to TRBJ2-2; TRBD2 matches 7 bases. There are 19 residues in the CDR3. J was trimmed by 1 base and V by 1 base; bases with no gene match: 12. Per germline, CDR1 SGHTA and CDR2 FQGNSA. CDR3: CASSLVFSSGIGNTGELFF. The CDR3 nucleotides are TGTGCCAGCAGCTTAGTATTCTCTAGCGGTATAGGGAACACCGGGGAGCTGTTTTTT. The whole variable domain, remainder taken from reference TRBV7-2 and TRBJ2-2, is GAGVSQSPSNKVTEKGKDVELRCDPISGHTALYWYRQSLGQGLEFLIYFQGNSAPDKSGLPSDRFSAERTGGSVSTLTIQRTQQEDSAVYLCASSLVFSSGIGNTGELFFGEGSRLTVL.

The CDR3, as DNA: TGCGCCAGCAGCCCCGAATGGGTCGATGGCACAGATACGCAGTATTTT. Translated, it gives CASSPEWVDGTDTQYF. This chain uses TRBV5-1 with TRBJ2-3; no reliable D call. This CDR3 has 16 amino acids. The germline V gene has CDR1 SGHRS and CDR2 YFSETQ. With 4 bases removed from V and 1 base from J, the gap between germline ends came to 16 bases.

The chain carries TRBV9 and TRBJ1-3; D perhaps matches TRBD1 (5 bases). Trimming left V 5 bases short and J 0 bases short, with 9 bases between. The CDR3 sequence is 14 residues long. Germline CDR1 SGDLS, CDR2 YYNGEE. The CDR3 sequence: CASSGDFSGNTIYF. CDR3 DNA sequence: TGTGCCAGCAGTGGGGACTTCTCTGGAAACACCATATATTTT.

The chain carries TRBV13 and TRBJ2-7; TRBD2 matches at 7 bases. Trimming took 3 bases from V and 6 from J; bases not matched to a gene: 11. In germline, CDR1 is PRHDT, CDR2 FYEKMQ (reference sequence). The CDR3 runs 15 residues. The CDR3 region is CASSFATGGTVEQYF. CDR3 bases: TGTGCCAGCAGCTTCGCGACGGGAGGCACCGTCGAGCAGTACTTC.

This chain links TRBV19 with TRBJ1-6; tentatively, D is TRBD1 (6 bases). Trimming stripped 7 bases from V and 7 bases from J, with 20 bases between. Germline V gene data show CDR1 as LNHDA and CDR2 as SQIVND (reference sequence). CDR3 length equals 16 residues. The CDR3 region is CASTERLTGVNSPLHF. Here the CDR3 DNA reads TGTGCCAGTACCGAACGATTGACAGGCGTAAATTCACCCCTCCACTTT.

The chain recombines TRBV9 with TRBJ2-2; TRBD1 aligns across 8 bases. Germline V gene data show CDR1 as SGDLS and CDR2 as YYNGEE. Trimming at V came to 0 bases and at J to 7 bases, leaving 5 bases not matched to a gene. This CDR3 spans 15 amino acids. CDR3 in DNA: TGTGCCAGCAGCGTAGCAGGGGGCGGCGGCGGGGAGCTGTTTTTT. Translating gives CASSVAGGGGGELFF.

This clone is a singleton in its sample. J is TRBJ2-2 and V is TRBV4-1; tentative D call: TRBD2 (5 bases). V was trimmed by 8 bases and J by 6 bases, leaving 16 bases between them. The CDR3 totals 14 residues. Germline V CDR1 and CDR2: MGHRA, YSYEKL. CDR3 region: CASQNWAGAGELFF. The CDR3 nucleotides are TGCGCCAGCCAAAATTGGGCCGGGGCCGGGGAGCTGTTTTTT.

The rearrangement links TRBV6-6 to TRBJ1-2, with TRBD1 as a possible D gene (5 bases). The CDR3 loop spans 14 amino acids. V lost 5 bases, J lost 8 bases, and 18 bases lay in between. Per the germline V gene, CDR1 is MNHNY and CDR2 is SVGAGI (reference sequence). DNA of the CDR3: TGTGCCAGCAGTGATACCGTCGGGGGTCGGGGCTACACCTTC. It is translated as CASSDTVGGRGYTF.

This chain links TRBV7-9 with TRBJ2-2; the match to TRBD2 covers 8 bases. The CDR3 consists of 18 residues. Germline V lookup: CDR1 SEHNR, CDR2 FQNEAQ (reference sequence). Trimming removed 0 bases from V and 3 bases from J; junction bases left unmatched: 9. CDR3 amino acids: CASSLAPGAGGYTGELFF. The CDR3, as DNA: TGTGCCAGCAGCTTAGCCCCCGGGGCGGGGGGATACACCGGGGAGCTGTTTTTT. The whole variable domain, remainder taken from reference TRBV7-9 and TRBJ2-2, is DTGVSQNPRHKITKRGQNVTFRCDPISEHNRLYWYRQTLGQGPEFLTYFQNEAQLEKSRLLSDRFSAERPKGSFSTLEIQRTEQGDSAMYLCASSLAPGAGGYTGELFFGEGSRLTVL.

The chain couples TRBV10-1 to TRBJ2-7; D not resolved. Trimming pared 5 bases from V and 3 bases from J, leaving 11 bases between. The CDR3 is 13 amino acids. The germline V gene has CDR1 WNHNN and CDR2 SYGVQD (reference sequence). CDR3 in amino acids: CASSLDPDYEQYF. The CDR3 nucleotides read TGCGCCAGCAGTCTTGACCCAGACTACGAGCAGTACTTC.

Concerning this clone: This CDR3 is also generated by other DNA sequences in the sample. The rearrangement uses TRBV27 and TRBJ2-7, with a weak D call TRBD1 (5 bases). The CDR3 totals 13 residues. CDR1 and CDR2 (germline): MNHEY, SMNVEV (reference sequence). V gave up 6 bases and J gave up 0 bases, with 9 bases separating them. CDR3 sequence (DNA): TGTGCCAGCAGCGAAGGGGTCTCCTACGAGCAGTACTTC. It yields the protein CASSEGVSYEQYF.

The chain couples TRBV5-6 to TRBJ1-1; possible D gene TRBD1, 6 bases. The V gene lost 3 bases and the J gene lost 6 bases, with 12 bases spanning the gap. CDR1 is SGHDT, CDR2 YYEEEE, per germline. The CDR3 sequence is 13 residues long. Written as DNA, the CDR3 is TGTGCCAGCAGCTCCCGGGACATCCCTGAAGCTTTCTTT. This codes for CASSSRDIPEAFF.

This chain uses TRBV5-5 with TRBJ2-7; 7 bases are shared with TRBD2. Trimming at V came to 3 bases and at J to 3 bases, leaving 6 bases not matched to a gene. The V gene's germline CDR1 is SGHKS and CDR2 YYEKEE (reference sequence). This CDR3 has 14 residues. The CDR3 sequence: CASSSGIAGYEQYF. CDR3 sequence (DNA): TGTGCCAGCAGCTCAGGGATAGCGGGCTACGAGCAGTACTTC.

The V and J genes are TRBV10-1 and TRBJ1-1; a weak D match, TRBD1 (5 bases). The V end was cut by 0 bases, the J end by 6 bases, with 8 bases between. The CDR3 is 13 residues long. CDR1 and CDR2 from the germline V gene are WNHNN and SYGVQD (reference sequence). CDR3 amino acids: CASSESPGSEAFF. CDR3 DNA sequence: TGCGCCAGCAGTGAGTCCCCAGGGTCTGAAGCTTTCTTT.

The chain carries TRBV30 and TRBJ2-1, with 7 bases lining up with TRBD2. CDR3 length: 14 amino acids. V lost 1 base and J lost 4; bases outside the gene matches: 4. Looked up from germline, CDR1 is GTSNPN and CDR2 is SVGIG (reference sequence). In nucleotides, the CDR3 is TGTGCCTGGAGTGGGGAGGGCCGGTACAATGAGCAGTTCTTC. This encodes CAWSGEGRYNEQFF.

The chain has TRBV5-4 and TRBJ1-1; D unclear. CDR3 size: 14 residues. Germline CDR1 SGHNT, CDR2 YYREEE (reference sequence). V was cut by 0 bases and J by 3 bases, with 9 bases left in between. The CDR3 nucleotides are TGTGCCAGCAGCTTGGGGTGGGCTGACACTGAAGCTTTCTTT. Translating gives CASSLGWADTEAFF.

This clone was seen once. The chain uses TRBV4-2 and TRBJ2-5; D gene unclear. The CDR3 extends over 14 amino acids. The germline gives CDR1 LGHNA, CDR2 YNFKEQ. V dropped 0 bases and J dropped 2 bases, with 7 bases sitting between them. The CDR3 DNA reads TGTGCCAGCAGCCAAGAAGGTGGGCAAGAGACCCAGTACTTC. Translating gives CASSQEGGQETQYF.

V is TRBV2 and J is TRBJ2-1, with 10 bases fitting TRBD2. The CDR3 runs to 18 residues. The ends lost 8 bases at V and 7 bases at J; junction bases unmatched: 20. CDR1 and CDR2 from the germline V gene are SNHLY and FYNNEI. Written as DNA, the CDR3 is TGTGCCAGCGGACGCTCCGAGATCAGCGGGGGGGGTTGGAATGAGCAGTTCTTC. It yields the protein CASGRSEISGGGWNEQFF.

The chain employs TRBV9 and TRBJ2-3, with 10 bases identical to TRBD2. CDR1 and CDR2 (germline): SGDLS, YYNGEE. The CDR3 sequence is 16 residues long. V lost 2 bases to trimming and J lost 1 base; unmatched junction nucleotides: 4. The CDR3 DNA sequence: TGTGCCAGCAGCGTCTGGCTAGCGGGGGGCACAGATACGCAGTATTTT. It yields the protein CASSVWLAGGTDTQYF.

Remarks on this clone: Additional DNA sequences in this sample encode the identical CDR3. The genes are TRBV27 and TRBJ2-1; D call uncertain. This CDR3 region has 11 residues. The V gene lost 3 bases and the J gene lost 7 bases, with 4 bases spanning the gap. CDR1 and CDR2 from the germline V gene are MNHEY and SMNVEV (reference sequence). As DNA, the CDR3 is TGTGCCAGCAGTTTCGGGAATGAGCAGTTCTTC. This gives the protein CASSFGNEQFF.

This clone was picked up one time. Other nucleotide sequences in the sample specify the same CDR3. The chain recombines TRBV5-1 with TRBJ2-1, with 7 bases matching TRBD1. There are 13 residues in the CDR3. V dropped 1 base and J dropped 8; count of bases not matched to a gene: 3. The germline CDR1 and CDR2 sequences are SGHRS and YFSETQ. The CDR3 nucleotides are TGCGCCAGCAGCTTGACAGGGGCAGATGAGCAGTTCTTC. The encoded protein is CASSLTGADEQFF.

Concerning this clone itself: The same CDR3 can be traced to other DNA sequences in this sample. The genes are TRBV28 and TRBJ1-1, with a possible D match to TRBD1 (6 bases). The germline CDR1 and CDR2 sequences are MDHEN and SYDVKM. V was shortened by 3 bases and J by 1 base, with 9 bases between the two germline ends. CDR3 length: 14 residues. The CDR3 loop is CASSFRGGNTEAFF. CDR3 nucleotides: TGTGCCAGCAGTTTCCGAGGGGGGAACACTGAAGCTTTCTTT. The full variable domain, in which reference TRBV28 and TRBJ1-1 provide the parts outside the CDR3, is DVKVTQSSRYLVKRTGEKVFLECVQDMDHENMFWYRQDPGLGLRLIYFSYDVKMKEKGDIPEGYSVSREKKERFSLILESASTNQTSMYLCASSFRGGNTEAFFGQGTRLTVV.

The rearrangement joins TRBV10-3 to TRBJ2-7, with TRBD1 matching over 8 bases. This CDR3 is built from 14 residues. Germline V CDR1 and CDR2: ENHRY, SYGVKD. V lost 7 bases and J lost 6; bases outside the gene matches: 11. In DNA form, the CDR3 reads TGTGCCATCACCCCTGAGGCAGGGGGCAGCGAGCAGTACTTC. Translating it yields CAITPEAGGSEQYF.

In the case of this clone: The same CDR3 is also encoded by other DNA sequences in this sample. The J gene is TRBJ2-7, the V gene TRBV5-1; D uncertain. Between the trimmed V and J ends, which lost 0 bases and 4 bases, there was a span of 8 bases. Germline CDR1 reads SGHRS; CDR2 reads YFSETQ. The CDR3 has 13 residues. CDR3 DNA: TGCGCCAGCAGCTTGGCCCAAAGTTACGAGCAGTACTTC. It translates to CASSLAQSYEQYF.

The CDR3 reads CASTDMTYGYTF. The CDR3 DNA reads as TGCGCCAGCACGGACATGACCTATGGCTACACCTTC. V usage is TRBV10-2 and J usage is TRBJ1-2; possible D gene TRBD1, 5 bases. This CDR3 comprises 12 residues. Germline-derived CDR1 and CDR2 are WSHSY and SAAADI. Trimming shortened V by 7 bases and J by 4 bases, and 10 bases separated the two germline ends.

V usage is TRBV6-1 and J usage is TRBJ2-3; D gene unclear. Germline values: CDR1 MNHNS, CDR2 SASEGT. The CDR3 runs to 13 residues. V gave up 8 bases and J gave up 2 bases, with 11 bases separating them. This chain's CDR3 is CASLRRFTDTQYF. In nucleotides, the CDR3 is TGTGCCAGCCTGCGGCGGTTCACAGATACGCAGTATTTT.

The CDR3 nucleotides are TGTGCCAGAAGCTTGGAGGGCAGGGGGGCCGAAAAACTGTTTTTT. Amino acids: CARSLEGRGAEKLFF. This chain connects TRBV5-3 to TRBJ1-4, with 7 bases fitting TRBD1. TRBV5-3 is sorted into the ORF group, with uncertain function. V trimming: 0 bases; J trimming: 8 bases; junction bases outside the gene matches: 7. The CDR3 consists of 15 residues.

The CDR3 here is CASSPLTSGGNIQYF. CDR3 nucleotides: TGTGCCAGCAGTCCGCTGACGTCGGGCGGAAACATTCAGTACTTC. This rearrangement joins TRBV28 to TRBJ2-4; D remains unclear. Trimming took off 5 bases at V and 6 bases at J, with 17 bases between the two ends. This CDR3 comprises 15 residues. Germline CDR1 and CDR2: MDHEN and SYDVKM.

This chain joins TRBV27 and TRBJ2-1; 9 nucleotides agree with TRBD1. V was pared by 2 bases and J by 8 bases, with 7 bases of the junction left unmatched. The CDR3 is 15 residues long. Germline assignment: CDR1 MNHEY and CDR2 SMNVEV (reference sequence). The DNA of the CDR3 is TGTGCCAGCAGTTTAGAGGGACAGGGAACCTATGAGCAGTTCTTC. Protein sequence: CASSLEGQGTYEQFF.

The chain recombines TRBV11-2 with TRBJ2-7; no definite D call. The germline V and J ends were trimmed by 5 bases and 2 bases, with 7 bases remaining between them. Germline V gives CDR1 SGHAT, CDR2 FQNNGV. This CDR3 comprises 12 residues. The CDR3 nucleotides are TGTGCCAGCAGCCGCCTTGCCTACGAGCAGTACTTC. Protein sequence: CASSRLAYEQYF.

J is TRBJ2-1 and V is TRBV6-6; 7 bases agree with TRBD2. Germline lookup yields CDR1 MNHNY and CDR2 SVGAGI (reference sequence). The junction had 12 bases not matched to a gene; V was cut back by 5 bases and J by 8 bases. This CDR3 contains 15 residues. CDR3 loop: CASSGGEGMHDEQFF. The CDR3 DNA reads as TGTGCCAGCAGTGGGGGGGAAGGCATGCATGATGAGCAGTTCTTC.